The 19 T cell receptor beta chains presented below share a single source sample, sequenced in a study of cytomegalovirus exposure and HLA in healthy donors. Clones were sequenced by immunoSEQ multiplex PCR, and TCRdb holds only the in-frame ones, with some missing. The table has 90,000 to 130,000 clones, approximately 95% seen once. Source material: PBMCs. The origin of the receptors is a woman younger than 30 in good health and CMV-seronegative.

The rearrangement links TRBV10-2 to TRBJ1-1, with a tentative D call TRBD1 (5 bases). This CDR3 is built from 14 residues. Trimming removed 0 bases from V and 2 bases from J, with 7 bases in between. The V gene's germline CDR1 is WSHSY and CDR2 SAAADI. The DNA for the CDR3 is TGCGCCAGCAGTGAGTCGACAGCTAACACTGAAGCTTTCTTT. This codes for CASSESTANTEAFF.

The chain uses TRBV27 and TRBJ2-7, with TRBD2 as a possible D gene (5 bases). V gave up 2 bases and J gave up 4 bases, with 18 bases separating them. CDR3 length: 16 amino acids. Germline V gene data show CDR1 as MNHEY and CDR2 as SMNVEV (reference sequence). CDR3 residues: CASSLRLSWTGYEQYF. The CDR3, as DNA: TGTGCCAGCAGTTTAAGGTTATCCTGGACGGGGTACGAGCAGTACTTC.

This chain links TRBV7-2 with TRBJ2-1; 7 bases align to TRBD2. Trimming removed 2 bases from V and 2 bases from J; junction bases left unmatched: 6. Per germline, CDR1 SGHTA and CDR2 FQGNSA. The CDR3 contains 16 residues. The CDR3 reads CASSLSGGITYNEQFF. CDR3 bases: TGTGCCAGCAGCTTATCGGGGGGAATTACCTACAATGAGCAGTTCTTC. The full variable domain, rest sourced from reference TRBV7-2 and TRBJ2-1, is GAGVSQSPSNKVTEKGKDVELRCDPISGHTALYWYRQSLGQGLEFLIYFQGNSAPDKSGLPSDRFSAERTGGSVSTLTIQRTQQEDSAVYLCASSLSGGITYNEQFFGPGTRLTVL.

The chain couples TRBV7-9 to TRBJ2-1; maybe TRBD2 (6 bases). V lost 4 bases to trimming and J lost 3 bases, with 22 bases between them. The CDR3 has 18 residues. The germline gives CDR1 SEHNR, CDR2 FQNEAQ (reference sequence). Written as DNA, the CDR3 is TGTGCCAGCAGCTCCCTCAGACCGGACGGAGGGAACTACAATGAGCAGTTCTTC. Its protein product is CASSSLRPDGGNYNEQFF.

The chain combines TRBV2 with TRBJ1-1; 8 nucleotides align to TRBD1. The CDR3 sequence is 13 residues long. The germline gives CDR1 SNHLY, CDR2 FYNNEI. V lost 7 bases to trimming and J lost 6 bases; unmatched junction nucleotides: 7. This chain's CDR3 is CASNQGAAAEAFF. The CDR3 DNA reads TGTGCCAGCAATCAGGGGGCGGCAGCTGAAGCTTTCTTT. Supplemented by reference TRBV2 and TRBJ1-1, the full variable domain reads EPEVTQTPSHQVTQMGQEVILRCVPISNHLYFYWYRQILGQKVEFLVSFYNNEISEKSEIFDDQFSVERPDGSNFTLKIRSTKLEDSAMYFCASNQGAAAEAFFGQGTRLTVV.

The gene calls are TRBV15 and TRBJ2-5, with 10 bases lining up with TRBD1. Germline V CDR1 and CDR2: LNHNV, YYDKDF (reference sequence). The CDR3 totals 15 residues. V gave up 4 bases and J gave up 5 bases; unmatched junction bases: 7. CDR3 in amino acids: CATSKPTGGAETQYF. The CDR3 bases are TGTGCCACCAGCAAACCGACAGGGGGCGCGGAGACCCAGTACTTC.

This sequence joins TRBV28 and TRBJ2-3, with D hard to call. Germline loops: CDR1 MDHEN, CDR2 SYDVKM. CDR3 length equals 16 residues. V was trimmed by 6 bases and J by 5 bases, leaving 21 bases between them. CDR3 residues: CASSPLDSSLLDTQYF. The CDR3 region has the DNA TGTGCCAGCAGCCCACTCGACTCCTCACTCTTAGATACGCAGTATTTT.

The J gene is TRBJ2-1, the V gene TRBV7-2, with 15 bases that match TRBD2. This CDR3 has 17 residues. The junction had 6 bases not matched to a gene; V was cut back by 5 bases and J by 4 bases. Germline lookup yields CDR1 SGHTA and CDR2 FQGNSA. The CDR3 DNA is TGTGCCAGCAGCCGTGGACTAGCGGGGGGGAGGTACAATGAGCAGTTCTTC. As protein: CASSRGLAGGRYNEQFF.

The V and J genes are TRBV4-1 and TRBJ1-5, with unresolved D. This CDR3 is built from 15 residues. Trimming removed 1 base at V and 2 bases at J, with 9 bases between. From germline, CDR1 is MGHRA and CDR2 YSYEKL. The CDR3 region has the DNA TGCGCCAGCAGCCAAGTGGATACAGGCAATCAGCCCCAGCATTTT. As protein: CASSQVDTGNQPQHF.

The chain links TRBV7-6 to TRBJ1-1; 8 positions match TRBD1. Germline V gene sequence: CDR1 SGHVS, CDR2 FNYEAQ. This CDR3 has 15 amino acids. Unmatched junction bases numbered 1, after V lost 0 bases and J lost 1 base. In DNA form, the CDR3 reads TGTGCCAGCAGCTTAGCCGGGACAGGGAACACTGAAGCTTTCTTT. Translating it yields CASSLAGTGNTEAFF.

This chain connects TRBV5-1 to TRBJ2-5; D is perhaps TRBD1 (5 bases). Per germline, CDR1 SGHRS and CDR2 YFSETQ. With 4 bases removed from V and 3 bases from J, the gap between germline ends came to 16 bases. The CDR3 covers 15 residues. The CDR3 DNA reads as TGCGCCAGCAGCCAGACTTGGGGCGGTAAAGAGACCCAGTACTTC. This codes for CASSQTWGGKETQYF.

The chain is built from TRBV6-5 and TRBJ1-1; D remains ambiguous. Germline lookup yields CDR1 MNHEY and CDR2 SVGAGI. CDR3 size: 14 residues. The V end lost 2 bases, the J end lost 0 bases, and 7 bases lay between the germline ends. As DNA, the CDR3 is TGTGCCAGCAGTTACCAGAGGGTGAACACTGAAGCTTTCTTT. It is translated as CASSYQRVNTEAFF.

V gene TRBV7-9 combines with J gene TRBJ1-1; 8 bases line up with TRBD1. This CDR3 contains 15 residues. Germline V lookup: CDR1 SEHNR, CDR2 FQNEAQ (reference sequence). Trimming took 4 bases from V and 5 from J; bases not matched to a gene: 9. CDR3 sequence: CASSSSDRVKTEAFF. The CDR3 coding sequence is TGTGCCAGCAGCTCCTCGGACAGGGTAAAGACTGAAGCTTTCTTT.

The rearrangement uses TRBV7-9 and TRBJ1-2, with D perhaps matching TRBD1 (5 bases). V was pared by 3 bases and J by 4 bases, with 12 bases between. Per germline, CDR1 SEHNR and CDR2 FQNEAQ (reference sequence). The CDR3 contains 14 residues. The CDR3 region has the DNA TGTGCCAGCAGCTTCGGCCAGGGTGGCTATGGCTACACCTTC. Encoded protein: CASSFGQGGYGYTF.

Turning to this clone: The same CDR3 arises from other DNA sequences in this sample as well. V gene TRBV27 combines with J gene TRBJ2-3; 9 positions match TRBD2. V gave up 5 bases and J gave up 1 base; unmatched junction bases: 4. Germline V CDR1 and CDR2: MNHEY, SMNVEV (reference sequence). The CDR3 sequence is 15 residues long. The CDR3 DNA sequence: TGTGCCAGCAGTCTCCGGACTAGCGGCACAGATACGCAGTATTTT. This sequence encodes CASSLRTSGTDTQYF.

V usage is TRBV5-6 and J usage is TRBJ2-7, with 7 bases fitting TRBD1. The CDR3 runs 17 residues. The V gene end was trimmed by 3 bases and the J gene end by 5 bases; junction bases not matched to a gene: 17. The germline gives CDR1 SGHDT, CDR2 YYEEEE. CDR3 loop: CASSSTYQRDRVHEQYF. The CDR3, as DNA: TGTGCCAGCAGCTCCACCTACCAACGCGACAGGGTACACGAGCAGTACTTC.

V usage is TRBV5-8 and J usage is TRBJ2-7, with a weak D call TRBD1 (6 bases). This CDR3 comprises 15 residues. V gave up 0 bases and J gave up 2 bases, with 12 bases separating them. Germline CDR1 is SGHTS and CDR2 is YDEGEE. CDR3 residues: CASSLDGTTTYEQYF. The CDR3, as DNA: TGTGCCAGCAGCTTGGACGGGACAACAACCTACGAGCAGTACTTC. Together with reference TRBV5-8 and TRBJ2-7, the CDR3 gives the full variable domain: EAGVTQSPTHLIKTRGQQATLRCSPISGHTSVYWYQQALGLGLQFLLWYDEGEERNRGNFPPRFSGRQFPNYSSELNVNALELEDSALYLCASSLDGTTTYEQYFGPGTRLTVT.

The V gene is TRBV7-2, the J gene TRBJ1-1; weak D call: TRBD1 (5 bases). CDR3 length: 15 amino acids. The germline V gene encodes CDR1 SGHTA and CDR2 FQGNSA. V was shortened by 2 bases and J by 1 base, with 11 bases between the two germline ends. The CDR3 spells CASSLLVTGNTEAFF. CDR3 bases: TGTGCCAGCAGCTTATTGGTTACAGGGAACACTGAAGCTTTCTTT. Full variable domain (missing parts from reference TRBV7-2 and TRBJ1-1): GAGVSQSPSNKVTEKGKDVELRCDPISGHTALYWYRQSLGQGLEFLIYFQGNSAPDKSGLPSDRFSAERTGGSVSTLTIQRTQQEDSAVYLCASSLLVTGNTEAFFGQGTRLTVV.

This clone was picked up one time. The rearrangement uses TRBV11-3 and TRBJ2-7; D perhaps matches TRBD1 (6 bases). Germline CDR1 is SGHNT and CDR2 is YENEEA. The germline V and J ends were trimmed by 0 bases and 6 bases, with 9 bases remaining between them. CDR3 length: 13 amino acids. The chain's CDR3 is CASSLDGTIEQYF. In nucleotides, the CDR3 is TGTGCCAGCAGCTTAGATGGGACAATCGAGCAGTACTTC.